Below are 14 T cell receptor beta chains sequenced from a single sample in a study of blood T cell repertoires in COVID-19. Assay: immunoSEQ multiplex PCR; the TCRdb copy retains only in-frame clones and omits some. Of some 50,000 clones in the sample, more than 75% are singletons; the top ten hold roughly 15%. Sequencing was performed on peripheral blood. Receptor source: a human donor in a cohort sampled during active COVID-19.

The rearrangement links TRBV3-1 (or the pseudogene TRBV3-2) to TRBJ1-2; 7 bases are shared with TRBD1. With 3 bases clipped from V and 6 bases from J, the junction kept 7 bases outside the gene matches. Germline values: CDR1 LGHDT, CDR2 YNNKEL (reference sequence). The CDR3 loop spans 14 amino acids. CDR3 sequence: CASSHPGTEDGYTF. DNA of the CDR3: TGTGCCAGCAGCCACCCCGGGACAGAGGATGGCTACACCTTC.

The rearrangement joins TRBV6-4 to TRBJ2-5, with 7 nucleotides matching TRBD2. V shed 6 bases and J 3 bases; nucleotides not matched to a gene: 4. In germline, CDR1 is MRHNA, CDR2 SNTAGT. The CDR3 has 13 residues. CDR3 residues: CASSSTSEETQYF. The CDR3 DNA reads TGTGCCAGCAGCTCTACTAGCGAAGAGACCCAGTACTTC.

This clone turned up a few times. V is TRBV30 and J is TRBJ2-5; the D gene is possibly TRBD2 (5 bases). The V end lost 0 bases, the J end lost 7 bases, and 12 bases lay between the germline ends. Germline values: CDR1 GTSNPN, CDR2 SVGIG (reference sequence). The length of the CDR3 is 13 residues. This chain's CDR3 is CAWSVEGRGTQYF. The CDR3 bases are TGTGCCTGGAGTGTAGAGGGCCGGGGGACCCAGTACTTC. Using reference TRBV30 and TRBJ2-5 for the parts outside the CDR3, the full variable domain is SQTIHQWPATLVQPVGSPLSLECTVEGTSNPNLYWYRQAAGRGLQLLFYSVGIGQISSEVPQNLSASRPQDRQFILSSKKLLLSDSGFYLCAWSVEGRGTQYFGPGTRLLVL.

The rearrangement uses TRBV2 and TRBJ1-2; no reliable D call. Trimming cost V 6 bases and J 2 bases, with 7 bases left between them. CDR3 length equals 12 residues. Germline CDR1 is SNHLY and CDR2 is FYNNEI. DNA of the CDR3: TGTGCCAGCAGGGGCACAAACTATGGCTACACCTTC. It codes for CASRGTNYGYTF. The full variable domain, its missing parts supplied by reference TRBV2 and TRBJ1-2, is EPEVTQTPSHQVTQMGQEVILRCVPISNHLYFYWYRQILGQKVEFLVSFYNNEISEKSEIFDDQFSVERPDGSNFTLKIRSTKLEDSAMYFCASRGTNYGYTFGSGTRLTVV.

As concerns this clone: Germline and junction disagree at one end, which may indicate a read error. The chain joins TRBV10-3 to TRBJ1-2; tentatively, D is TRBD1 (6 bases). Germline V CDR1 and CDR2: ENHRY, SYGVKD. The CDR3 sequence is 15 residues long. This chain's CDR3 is CAISGQAALYYGYTF. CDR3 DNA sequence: TGTGCCATCAGTGGACAGGCGGCCCTGTACTACGGCTACACCTTC.

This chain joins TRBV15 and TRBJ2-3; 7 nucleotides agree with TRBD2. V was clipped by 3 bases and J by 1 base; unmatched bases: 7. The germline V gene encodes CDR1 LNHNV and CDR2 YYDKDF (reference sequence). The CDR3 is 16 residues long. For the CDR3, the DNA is TGTGCCACCAGCAGGTTTGCGGGAGAAGGCACAGATACGCAGTATTTT. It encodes CATSRFAGEGTDTQYF.

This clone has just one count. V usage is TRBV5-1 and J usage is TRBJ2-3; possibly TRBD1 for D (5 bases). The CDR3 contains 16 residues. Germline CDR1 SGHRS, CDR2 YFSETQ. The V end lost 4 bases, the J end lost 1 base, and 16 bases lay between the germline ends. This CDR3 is CASSHPPGPGTDTQYF. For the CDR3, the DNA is TGCGCCAGCAGCCACCCCCCAGGGCCGGGCACAGATACGCAGTATTTT. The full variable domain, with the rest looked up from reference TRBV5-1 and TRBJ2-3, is KAGVTQTPRYLIKTRGQQVTLSCSPISGHRSVSWYQQTPGQGLQFLFEYFSETQRNKGNFPGRFSGRQFSNSRSEMNVSTLELGDSALYLCASSHPPGPGTDTQYFGPGTRLTVL.

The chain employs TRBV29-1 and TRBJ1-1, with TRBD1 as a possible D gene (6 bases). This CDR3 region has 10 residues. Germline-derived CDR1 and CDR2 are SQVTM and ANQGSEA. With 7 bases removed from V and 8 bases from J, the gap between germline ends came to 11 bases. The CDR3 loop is CSATTGEAFF. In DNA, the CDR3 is TGCAGCGCTACGACAGGAGAAGCTTTCTTT. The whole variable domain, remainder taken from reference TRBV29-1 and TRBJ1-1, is SAVISQKPSRDICQRGTSLTIQCQVDSQVTMMFWYRQQPGQSLTLIATANQGSEATYESGFVIDKFPISRPNLTFSTLTVSNMSPEDSSIYLCSATTGEAFFGQGTRLTVV.

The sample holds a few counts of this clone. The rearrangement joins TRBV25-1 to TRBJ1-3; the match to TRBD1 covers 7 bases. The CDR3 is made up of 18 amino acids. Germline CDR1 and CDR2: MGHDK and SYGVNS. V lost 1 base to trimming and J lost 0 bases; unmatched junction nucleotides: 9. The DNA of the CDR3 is TGTGCCAGCAGTGAATCGCCCGTACAGGGGTCCTCTGGAAACACCATATATTTT. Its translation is CASSESPVQGSSGNTIYF.

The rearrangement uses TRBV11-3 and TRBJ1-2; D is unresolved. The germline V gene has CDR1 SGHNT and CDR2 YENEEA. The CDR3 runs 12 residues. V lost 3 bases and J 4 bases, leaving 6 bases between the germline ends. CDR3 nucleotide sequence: TGTGCCAGCAGCTTTGGGCTCTATGGCTACACCTTC. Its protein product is CASSFGLYGYTF.

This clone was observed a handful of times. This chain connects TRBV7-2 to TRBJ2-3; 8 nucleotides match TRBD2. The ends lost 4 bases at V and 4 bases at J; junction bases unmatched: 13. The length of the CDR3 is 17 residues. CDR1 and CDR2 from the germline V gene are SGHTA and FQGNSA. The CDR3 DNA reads TGTGCCAGCAGCTCTCTGGGAGCGGGGGCGTCGGCAGATACGCAGTATTTT. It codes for CASSSLGAGASADTQYF. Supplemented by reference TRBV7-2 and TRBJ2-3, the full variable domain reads GAGVSQSPSNKVTEKGKDVELRCDPISGHTALYWYRQSLGQGLEFLIYFQGNSAPDKSGLPSDRFSAERTGGSVSTLTIQRTQQEDSAVYLCASSSLGAGASADTQYFGPGTRLTVL.

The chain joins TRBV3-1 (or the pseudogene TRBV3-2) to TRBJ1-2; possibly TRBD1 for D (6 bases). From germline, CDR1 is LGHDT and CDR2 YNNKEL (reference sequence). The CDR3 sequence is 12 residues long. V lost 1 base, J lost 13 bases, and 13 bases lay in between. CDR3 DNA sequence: TGTGCCAGCAGCCAAGCGGGGGGGCGTCCCACCTTC. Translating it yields CASSQAGGRPTF.

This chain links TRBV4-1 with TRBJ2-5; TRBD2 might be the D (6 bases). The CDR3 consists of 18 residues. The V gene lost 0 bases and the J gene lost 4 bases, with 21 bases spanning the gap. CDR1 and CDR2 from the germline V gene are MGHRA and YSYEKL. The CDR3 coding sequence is TGCGCCAGCAGCCAAGAAGTCGGGACTTCCGGGTTGGGAGAGACCCAGTACTTC. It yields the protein CASSQEVGTSGLGETQYF.

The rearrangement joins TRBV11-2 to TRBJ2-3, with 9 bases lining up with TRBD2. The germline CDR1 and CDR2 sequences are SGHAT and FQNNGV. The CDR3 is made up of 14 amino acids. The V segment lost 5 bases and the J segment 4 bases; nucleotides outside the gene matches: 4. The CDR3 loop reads CASSDSGSADTQYF. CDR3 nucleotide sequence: TGTGCCAGCAGCGATAGCGGGAGCGCAGATACGCAGTATTTT.